The T cell receptor beta chain under discussion was sequenced for a study of cytomegalovirus exposure and HLA in healthy donors. Researchers ran the PCR with 60 Vbeta and 13 Jbeta primers. Assay: immunoSEQ multiplex PCR; the TCRdb copy retains only in-frame clones and omits some. Altogether over 80,000 clones are present, 60% to 75% being singletons, with the ten largest covering roughly 14%. Unmatched junction bases numbered 8, after V lost 3 bases and J lost 4 bases. The CDR3 contains 17 residues. Germline values: CDR1 SGHRS, CDR2 YFSETQ. As to this clone: The sample has other DNA sequences that encode this CDR3 too.

V gene TRBV5-1 combines with J gene TRBJ2-6; 9 nucleotides match TRBD1. Sequencing input: PBMCs. The origin of this receptor is a woman in her 70s in good health and CMV-seropositive. Here the CDR3 reads CASSSGQGTSGANVLTF. As DNA, the CDR3 is TGCGCCAGCAGCTCGGGACAGGGAACGTCCGGGGCCAACGTCCTGACTTTC.